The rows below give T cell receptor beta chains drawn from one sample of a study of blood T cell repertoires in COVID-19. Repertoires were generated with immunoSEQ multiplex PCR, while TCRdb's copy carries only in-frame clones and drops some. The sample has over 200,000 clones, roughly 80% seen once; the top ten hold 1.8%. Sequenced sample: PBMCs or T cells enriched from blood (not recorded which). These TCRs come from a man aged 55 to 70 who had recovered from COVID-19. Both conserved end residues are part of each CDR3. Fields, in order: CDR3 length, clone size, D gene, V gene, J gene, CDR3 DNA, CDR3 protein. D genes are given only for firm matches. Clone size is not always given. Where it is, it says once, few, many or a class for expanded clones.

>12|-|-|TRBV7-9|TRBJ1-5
TGTGCCAGCAGCTTAGAAGAGCAGCCCCAGCATTTT
CASSLEEQPQHF
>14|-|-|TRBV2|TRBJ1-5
TGTGCCAGCAGCGTTACAGGGCGCAATCAGCCCCAGCATTTT
CASSVTGRNQPQHF
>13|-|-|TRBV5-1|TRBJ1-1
TGCGCCAGCAGCCGGGACATAAACACTGAAGCTTTCTTT
CASSRDINTEAFF
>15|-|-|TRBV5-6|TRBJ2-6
TGTGCCAGCAGCTTGGTGGGGCTTGGGGCCAACGTCCTGACTTTC
CASSLVGLGANVLTF
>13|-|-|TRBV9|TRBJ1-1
TGTGCCAGCAGCTCACAGGGAGACACTGAAGCTTTCTTT
CASSSQGDTEAFF
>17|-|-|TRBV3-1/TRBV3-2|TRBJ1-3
TGTGCCAGCAGCCAAGGCCTCCTACTTAGCGGAAGAAACACCATATATTTT
CASSQGLLLSGRNTIYF
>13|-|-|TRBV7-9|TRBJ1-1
TGTGCCAGCAGCCCACAGGGTGGCACTGAAGCTTTCTTT
CASSPQGGTEAFF
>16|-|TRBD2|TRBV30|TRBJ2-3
TGTGCCTGGAGTGTGGGACTAGCGGGGGGCACAGATACGCAGTATTTT
CAWSVGLAGGTDTQYF
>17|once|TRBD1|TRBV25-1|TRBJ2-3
TGTGCCAGCAGTGACCCCCCCGGGGCAGGGGGCGCAGATACGCAGTATTTT
CASSDPPGAGGADTQYF
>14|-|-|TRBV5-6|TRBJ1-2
TGTGCCAGCAGCTTTGGATTACAGGTCTATGGCTACACCTTC
CASSFGLQVYGYTF
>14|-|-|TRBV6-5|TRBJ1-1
TGTGCCAGCAGTTACACGCGATCCCGCAGGGAAGCTTTCTTT
CASSYTRSRREAFF
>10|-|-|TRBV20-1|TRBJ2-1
TGCAGTGCTAGAGACCTTGAGCAGTTCTTC
CSARDLEQFF
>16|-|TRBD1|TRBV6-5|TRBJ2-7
TGTGCCAGCAGTTCGCCACCGGGACAGGGGGCCTACGAGCAGTACTTC
CASSSPPGQGAYEQYF
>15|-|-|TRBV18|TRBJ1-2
TGTGCCAGCTCACCTCCTCGGGGTGCCAACTATGGCTACACCTTC
CASSPPRGANYGYTF
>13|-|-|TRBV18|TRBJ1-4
TGTGCCAGCTCACTTGGGCATGGGGAAAAACTGTTTTTT
CASSLGHGEKLFF
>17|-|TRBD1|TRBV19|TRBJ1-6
TGTGCCAGTAGTTTTCTCGGACAGGGGGCGACTAATTCACCCCTCCACTTT
CASSFLGQGATNSPLHF
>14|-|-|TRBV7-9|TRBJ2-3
TGTGCCAGCAGCCTCAGCGGAAACACAGATACGCAGTATTTT
CASSLSGNTDTQYF